Sequencing of this T cell receptor beta chain was carried out in a study of breast tumors, draining lymph nodes, adjacent tissues. TCRdb re-called the multiplex PCR reads through MiXCR, storing one row per CDR3 protein. The top ten hold over 25% of the sample, which has some 14,000 distinct CDR3 sequences, around 50% seen once. Study-wide points: Tumor repertoires ranked between lymph nodes and nontumor tissue in diversity, with V and J gene preferences.

This clonotype occurred many times. Its target is unknown. A much larger clone lies a single base off, so this may be a read error. CDR3 length equals 15 residues. Germline V lookup: CDR1 SGHDN, CDR2 FVKESK. The sequenced sample consisted of tumor-adjacent breast tissue. The receptor's source is a female donor with breast cancer. Some clones in this sample may be carry-over from other donors' samples. The chain employs TRBV14 and TRBJ1-2; 9 nucleotides line up with TRBD1. As DNA, the CDR3 is TGTGCCAGCAGCCAGAATACAGGGGGCGCCTATGGCTCCACCTTC. This translates into CASSQNTGGAYGSTF.